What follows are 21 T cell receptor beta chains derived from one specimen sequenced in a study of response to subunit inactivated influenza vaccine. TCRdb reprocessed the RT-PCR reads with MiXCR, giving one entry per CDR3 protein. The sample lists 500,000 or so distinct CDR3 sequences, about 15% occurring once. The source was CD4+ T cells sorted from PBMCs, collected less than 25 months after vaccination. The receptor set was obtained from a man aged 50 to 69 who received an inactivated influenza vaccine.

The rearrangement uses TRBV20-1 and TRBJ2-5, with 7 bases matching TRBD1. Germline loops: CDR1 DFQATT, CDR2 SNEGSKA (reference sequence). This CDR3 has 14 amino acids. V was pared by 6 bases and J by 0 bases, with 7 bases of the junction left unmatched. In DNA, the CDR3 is TGCAGTGCCTCCAAAGGGGGCTACCAAGAGACCCAGTACTTC. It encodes CSASKGGYQETQYF.

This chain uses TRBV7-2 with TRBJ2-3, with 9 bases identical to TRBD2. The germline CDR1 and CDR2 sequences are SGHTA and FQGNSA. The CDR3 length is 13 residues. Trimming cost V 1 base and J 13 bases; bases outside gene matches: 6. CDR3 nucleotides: TGTGCCAGCAGCTTAGAAGAGCGGGGGGCGAAGTATTTT. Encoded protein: CASSLEERGAKYF.

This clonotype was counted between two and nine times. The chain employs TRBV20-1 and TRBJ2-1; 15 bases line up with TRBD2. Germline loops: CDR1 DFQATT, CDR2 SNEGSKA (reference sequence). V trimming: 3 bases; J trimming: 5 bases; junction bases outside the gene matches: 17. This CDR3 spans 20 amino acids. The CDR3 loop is CSARRPGLAGGPPRDNEQFF. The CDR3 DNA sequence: TGCAGTGCTAGGCGACCGGGACTAGCGGGAGGACCTCCTAGGGACAATGAGCAGTTCTTC.

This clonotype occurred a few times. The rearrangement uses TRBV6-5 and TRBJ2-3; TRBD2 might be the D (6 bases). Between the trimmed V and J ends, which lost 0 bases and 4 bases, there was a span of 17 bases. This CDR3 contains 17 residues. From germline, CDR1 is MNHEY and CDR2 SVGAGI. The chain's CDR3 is CASSYSKSSESADTQYF. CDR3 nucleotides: TGTGCCAGCAGTTACTCGAAATCTAGCGAATCCGCAGATACGCAGTATTTT.

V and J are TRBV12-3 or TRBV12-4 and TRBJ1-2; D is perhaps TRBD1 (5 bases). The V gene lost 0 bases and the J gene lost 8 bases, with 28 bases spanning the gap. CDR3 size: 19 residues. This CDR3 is CASSLAIATPRPGGGGYTF. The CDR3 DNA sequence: TGTGCCAGCAGTTTAGCGATTGCCACTCCTAGGCCGGGGGGTGGCGGCTACACCTTC.

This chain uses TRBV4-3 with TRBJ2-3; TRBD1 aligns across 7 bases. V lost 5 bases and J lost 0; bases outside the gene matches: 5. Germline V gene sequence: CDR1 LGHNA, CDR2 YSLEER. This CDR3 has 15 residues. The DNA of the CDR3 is TGCGCCAGCAGCATTACAGGGGTCAGCACAGATACGCAGTATTTT. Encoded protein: CASSITGVSTDTQYF.

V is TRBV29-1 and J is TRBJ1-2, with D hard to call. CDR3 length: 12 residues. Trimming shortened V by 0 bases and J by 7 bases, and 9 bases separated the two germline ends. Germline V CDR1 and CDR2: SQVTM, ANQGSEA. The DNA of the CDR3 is TGCAGCGTTGAAGAAAAACGTGCTGGCTACACCTTC. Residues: CSVEEKRAGYTF.

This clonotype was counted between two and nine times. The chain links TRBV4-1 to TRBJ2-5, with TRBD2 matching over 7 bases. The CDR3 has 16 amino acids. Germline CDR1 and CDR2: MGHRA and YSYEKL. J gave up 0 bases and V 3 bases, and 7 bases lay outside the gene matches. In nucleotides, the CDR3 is TGCGCCAGCAGCCATCCCGGCGGGGGATACCAAGAGACCCAGTACTTC. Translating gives CASSHPGGGYQETQYF.

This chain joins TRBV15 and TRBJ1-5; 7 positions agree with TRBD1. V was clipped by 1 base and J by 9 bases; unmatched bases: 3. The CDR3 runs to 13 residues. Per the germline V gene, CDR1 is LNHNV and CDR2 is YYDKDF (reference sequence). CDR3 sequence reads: CATSRGGGAPQHF. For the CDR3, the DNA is TGTGCCACCAGCAGAGGAGGGGGCGCGCCCCAGCATTTT.

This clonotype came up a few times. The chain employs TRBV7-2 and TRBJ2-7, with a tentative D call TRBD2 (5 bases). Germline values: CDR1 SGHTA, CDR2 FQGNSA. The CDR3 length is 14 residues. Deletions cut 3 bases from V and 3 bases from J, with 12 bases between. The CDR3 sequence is CASSLASPFYEQYF. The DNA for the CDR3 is TGTGCCAGCAGCTTGGCTAGCCCATTCTACGAGCAGTACTTC.

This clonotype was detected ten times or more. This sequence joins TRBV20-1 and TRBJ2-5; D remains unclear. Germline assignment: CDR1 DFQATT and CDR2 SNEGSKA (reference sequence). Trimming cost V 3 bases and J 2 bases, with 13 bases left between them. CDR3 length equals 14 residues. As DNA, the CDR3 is TGCAGTGCTAGTGCAAGTGGGATTCAAGAGACCCAGTACTTC. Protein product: CSASASGIQETQYF.

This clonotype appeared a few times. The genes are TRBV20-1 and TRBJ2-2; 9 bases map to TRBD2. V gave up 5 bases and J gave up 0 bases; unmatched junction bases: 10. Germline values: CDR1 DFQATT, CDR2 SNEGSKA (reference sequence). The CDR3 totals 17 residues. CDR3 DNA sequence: TGCAGTGCTGGTGGGGCCAGCGGGAGGACGAACACCGGGGAGCTGTTTTTT. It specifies CSAGGASGRTNTGELFF.

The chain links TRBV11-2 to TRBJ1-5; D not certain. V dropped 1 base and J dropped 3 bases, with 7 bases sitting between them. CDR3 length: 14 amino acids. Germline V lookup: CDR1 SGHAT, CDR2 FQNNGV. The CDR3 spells CASSLGGDNQPQHF. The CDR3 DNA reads TGTGCCAGCAGCTTAGGGGGTGACAATCAGCCCCAGCATTTT.

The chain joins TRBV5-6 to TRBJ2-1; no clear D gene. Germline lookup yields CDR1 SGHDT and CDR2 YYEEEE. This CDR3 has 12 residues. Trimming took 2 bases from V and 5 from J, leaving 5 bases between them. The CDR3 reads CASSFTDNEQFF. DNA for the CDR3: TGTGCCAGCAGCTTTACAGACAATGAGCAGTTCTTC.

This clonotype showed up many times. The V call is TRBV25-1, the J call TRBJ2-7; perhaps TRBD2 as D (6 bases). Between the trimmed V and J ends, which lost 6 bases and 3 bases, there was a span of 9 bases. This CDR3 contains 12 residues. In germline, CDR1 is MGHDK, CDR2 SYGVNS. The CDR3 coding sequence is TGTGCCAGCAGCCCGGGGGTCTACGAGCAGTACTTC. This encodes CASSPGVYEQYF.

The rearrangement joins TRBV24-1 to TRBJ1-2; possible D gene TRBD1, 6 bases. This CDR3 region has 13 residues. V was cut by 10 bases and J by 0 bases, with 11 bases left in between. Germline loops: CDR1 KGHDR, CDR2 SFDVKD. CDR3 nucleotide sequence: TGTGCCACAGCGGACAGAGCTAACTATGGCTACACCTTC. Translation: CATADRANYGYTF.

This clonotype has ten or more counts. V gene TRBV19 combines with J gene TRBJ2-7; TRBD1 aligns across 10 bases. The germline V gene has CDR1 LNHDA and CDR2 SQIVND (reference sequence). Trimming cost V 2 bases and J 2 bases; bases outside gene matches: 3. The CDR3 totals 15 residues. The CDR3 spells CASSILDRGAYEQYF. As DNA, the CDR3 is TGTGCCAGTAGTATATTGGACAGGGGGGCCTACGAGCAGTACTTC. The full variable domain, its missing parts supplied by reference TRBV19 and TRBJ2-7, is DGGITQSPKYLFRKEGQNVTLSCEQNLNHDAMYWYRQDPGQGLRLIYYSQIVNDFQKGDIAEGYSVSREKKESFPLTVTSAQKNPTAFYLCASSILDRGAYEQYFGPGTRLTVT.

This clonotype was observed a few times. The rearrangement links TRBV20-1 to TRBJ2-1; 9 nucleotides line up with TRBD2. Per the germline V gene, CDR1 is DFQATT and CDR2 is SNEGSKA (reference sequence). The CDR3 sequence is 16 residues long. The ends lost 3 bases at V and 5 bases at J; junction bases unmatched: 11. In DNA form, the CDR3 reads TGCAGTGCTAGCAAAGCGGGAGGTTATCTAGACAATGAGCAGTTCTTC. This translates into CSASKAGGYLDNEQFF.

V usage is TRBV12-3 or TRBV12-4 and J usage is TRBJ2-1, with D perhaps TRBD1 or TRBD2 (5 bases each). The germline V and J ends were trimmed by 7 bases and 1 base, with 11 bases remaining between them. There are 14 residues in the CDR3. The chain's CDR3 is CASTRDPSYNEQFF. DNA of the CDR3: TGTGCCAGCACCAGGGACCCATCCTACAATGAGCAGTTCTTC.

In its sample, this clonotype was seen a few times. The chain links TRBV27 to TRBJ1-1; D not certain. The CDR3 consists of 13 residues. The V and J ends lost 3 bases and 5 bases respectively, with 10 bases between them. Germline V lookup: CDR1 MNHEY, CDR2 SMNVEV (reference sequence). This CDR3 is CASSFTGQTEAFF. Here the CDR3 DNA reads TGTGCCAGCAGTTTCACCGGCCAGACTGAAGCTTTCTTT.

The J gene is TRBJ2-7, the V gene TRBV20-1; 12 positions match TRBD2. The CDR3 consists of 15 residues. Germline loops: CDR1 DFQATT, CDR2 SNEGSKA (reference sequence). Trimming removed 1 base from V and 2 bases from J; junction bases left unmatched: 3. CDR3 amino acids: CSARGTSGTTYEQYF. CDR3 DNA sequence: TGCAGTGCTAGAGGGACTAGCGGGACCACCTACGAGCAGTACTTC.